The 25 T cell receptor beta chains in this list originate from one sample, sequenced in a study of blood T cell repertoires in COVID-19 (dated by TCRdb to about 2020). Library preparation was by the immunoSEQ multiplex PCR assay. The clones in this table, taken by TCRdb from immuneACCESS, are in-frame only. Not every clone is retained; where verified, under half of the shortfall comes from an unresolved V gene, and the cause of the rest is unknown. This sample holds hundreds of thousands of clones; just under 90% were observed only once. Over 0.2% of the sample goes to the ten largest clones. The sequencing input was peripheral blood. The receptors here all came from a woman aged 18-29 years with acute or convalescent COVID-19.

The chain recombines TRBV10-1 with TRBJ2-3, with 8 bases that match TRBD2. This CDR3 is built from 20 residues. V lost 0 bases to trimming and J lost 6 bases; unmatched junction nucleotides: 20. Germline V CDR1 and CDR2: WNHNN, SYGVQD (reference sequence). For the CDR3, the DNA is TGCGCCAGCAGTGAGTCCAATTCGAATAGCGGGGATTTAATCAGGGATACGCAGTATTTT. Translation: CASSESNSNSGDLIRDTQYF.

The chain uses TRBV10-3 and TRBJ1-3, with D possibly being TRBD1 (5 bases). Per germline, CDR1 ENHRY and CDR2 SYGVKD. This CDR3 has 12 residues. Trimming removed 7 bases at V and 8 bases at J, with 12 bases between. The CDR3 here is CAIKAGSDTIYF. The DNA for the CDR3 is TGTGCCATCAAGGCAGGGTCGGACACCATATATTTT.

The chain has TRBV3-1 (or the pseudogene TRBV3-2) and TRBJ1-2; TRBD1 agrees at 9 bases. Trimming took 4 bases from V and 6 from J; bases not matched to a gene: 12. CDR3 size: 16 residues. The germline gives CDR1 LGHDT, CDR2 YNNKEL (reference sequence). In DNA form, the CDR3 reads TGTGCCAGCAGCCGACTAACGGGACAGGGTAGTAATGGCTACACCTTC. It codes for CASSRLTGQGSNGYTF.

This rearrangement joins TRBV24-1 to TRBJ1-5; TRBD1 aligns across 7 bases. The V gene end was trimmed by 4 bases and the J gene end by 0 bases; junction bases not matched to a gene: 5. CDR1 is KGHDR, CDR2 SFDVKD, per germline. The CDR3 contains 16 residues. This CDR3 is CATSETTGYSNQPQHF. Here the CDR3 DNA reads TGTGCCACCAGTGAGACGACAGGGTATAGCAATCAGCCCCAGCATTTT.

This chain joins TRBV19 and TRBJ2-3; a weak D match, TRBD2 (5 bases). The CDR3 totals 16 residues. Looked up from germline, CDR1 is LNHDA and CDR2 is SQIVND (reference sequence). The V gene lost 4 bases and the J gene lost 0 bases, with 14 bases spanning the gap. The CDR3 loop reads CASSNRAGTSTDTQYF. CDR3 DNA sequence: TGTGCCAGTAGTAACCGGGCGGGTACAAGCACAGATACGCAGTATTTT. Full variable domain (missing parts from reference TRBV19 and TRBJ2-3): DGGITQSPKYLFRKEGQNVTLSCEQNLNHDAMYWYRQDPGQGLRLIYYSQIVNDFQKGDIAEGYSVSREKKESFPLTVTSAQKNPTAFYLCASSNRAGTSTDTQYFGPGTRLTVL.

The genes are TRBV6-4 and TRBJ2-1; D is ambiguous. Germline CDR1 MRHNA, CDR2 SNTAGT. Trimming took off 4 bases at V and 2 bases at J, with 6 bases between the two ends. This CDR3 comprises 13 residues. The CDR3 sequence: CASSAVAYNEQFF. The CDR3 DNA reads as TGTGCCAGCAGTGCGGTGGCCTACAATGAGCAGTTCTTC.

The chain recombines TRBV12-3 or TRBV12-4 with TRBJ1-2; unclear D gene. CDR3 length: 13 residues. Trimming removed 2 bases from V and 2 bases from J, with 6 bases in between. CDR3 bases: TGTGCCAGCAGTTTAAACATAAACTATGGCTACACCTTC. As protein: CASSLNINYGYTF.

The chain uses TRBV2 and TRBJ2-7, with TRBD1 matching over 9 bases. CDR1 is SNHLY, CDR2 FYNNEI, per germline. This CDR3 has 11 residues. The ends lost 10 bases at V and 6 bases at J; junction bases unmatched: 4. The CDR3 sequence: CATRDRAEQYF. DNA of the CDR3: TGTGCCACCCGGGACAGGGCCGAGCAGTACTTC.

The CDR3 loop is CASSHGTALHF. The CDR3, as DNA: TGCGCCAGCAGTCACGGTACGGCCCTCCACTTT. This chain joins TRBV5-1 and TRBJ1-6; D unresolved. Germline values: CDR1 SGHRS, CDR2 YFSETQ. The CDR3 spans 11 residues. Trimming stripped 5 bases from V and 14 bases from J, with 11 bases between.

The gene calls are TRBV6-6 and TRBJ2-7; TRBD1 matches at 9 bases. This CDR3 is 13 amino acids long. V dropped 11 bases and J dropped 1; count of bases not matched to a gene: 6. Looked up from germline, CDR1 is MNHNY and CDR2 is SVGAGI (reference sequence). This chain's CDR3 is CAGGTGPSYEQYF. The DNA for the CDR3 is TGTGCCGGCGGGACAGGGCCTTCCTACGAGCAGTACTTC.

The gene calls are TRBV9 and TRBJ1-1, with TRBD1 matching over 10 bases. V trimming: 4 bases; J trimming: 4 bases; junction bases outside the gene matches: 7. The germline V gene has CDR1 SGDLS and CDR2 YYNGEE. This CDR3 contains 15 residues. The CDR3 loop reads CASSPSGTGATEAFF. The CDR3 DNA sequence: TGTGCCAGCAGCCCCTCCGGGACAGGGGCCACTGAAGCTTTCTTT. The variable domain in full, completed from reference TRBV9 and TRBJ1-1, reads DSGVTQTPKHLITATGQRVTLRCSPRSGDLSVYWYQQSLDQGLQFLIQYYNGEERAKGNILERFSAQQFPDLHSELNLSSLELGDSALYFCASSPSGTGATEAFFGQGTRLTVV.

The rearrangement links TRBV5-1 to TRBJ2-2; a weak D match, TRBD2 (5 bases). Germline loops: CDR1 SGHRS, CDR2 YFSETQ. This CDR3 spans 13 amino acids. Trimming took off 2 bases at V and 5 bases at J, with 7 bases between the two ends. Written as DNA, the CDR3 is TGCGCCAGCAGCTTTGAGGGAACCGGGGAGCTGTTTTTT. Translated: CASSFEGTGELFF.

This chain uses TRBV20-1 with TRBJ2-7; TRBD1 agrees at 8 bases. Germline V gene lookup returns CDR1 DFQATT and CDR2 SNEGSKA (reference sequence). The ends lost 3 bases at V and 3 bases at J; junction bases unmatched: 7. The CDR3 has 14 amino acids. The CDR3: CSASWTGRGYEQYF. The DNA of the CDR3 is TGCAGTGCTAGTTGGACAGGGAGAGGCTACGAGCAGTACTTC.

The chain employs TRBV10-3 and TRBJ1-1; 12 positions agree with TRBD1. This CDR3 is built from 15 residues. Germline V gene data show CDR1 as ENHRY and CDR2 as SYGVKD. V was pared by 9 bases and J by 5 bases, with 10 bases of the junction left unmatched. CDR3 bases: TGTGCCATTGCTAGGGGACAGGGGGCGGATACTGAAGCTTTCTTT. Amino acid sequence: CAIARGQGADTEAFF.

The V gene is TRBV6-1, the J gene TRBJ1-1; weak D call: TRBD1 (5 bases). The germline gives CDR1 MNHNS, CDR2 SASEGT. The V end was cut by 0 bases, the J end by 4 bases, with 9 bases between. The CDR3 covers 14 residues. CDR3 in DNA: TGTGCCAGCAGTGAAGCCCGACAGACCACTGAAGCTTTCTTT. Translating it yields CASSEARQTTEAFF.

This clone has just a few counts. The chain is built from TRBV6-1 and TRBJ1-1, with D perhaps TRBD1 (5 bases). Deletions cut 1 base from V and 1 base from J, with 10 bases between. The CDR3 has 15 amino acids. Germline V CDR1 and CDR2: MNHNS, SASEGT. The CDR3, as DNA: TGTGCCAGCAGTGAAGGTCGACAGAGGAACACTGAAGCTTTCTTT. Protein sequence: CASSEGRQRNTEAFF.

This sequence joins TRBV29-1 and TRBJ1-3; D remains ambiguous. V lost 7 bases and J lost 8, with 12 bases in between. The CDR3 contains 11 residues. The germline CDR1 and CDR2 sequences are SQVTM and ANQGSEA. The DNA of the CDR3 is TGCAGCGCGTTCGTGGGAGACACCATATATTTT. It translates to CSAFVGDTIYF.

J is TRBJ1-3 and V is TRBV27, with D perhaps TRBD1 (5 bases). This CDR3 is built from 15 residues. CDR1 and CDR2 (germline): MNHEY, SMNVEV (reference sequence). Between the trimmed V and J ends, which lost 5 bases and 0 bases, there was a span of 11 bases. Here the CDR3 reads CASSPKGLSGNTIYF. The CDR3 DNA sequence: TGTGCCAGCAGTCCTAAGGGACTCTCTGGAAACACCATATATTTT.

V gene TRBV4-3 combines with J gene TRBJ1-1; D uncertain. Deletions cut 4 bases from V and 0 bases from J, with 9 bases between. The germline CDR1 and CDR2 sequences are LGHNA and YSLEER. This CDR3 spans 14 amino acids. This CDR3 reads CASSPSRLNTEAFF. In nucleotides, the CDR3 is TGCGCCAGCAGCCCTTCGAGGTTGAACACTGAAGCTTTCTTT.

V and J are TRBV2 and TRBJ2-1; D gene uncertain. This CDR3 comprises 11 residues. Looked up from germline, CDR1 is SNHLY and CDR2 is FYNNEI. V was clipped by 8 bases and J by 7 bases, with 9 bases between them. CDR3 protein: CASPPGNEQFF. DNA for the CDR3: TGTGCCAGCCCGCCCGGGAATGAGCAGTTCTTC. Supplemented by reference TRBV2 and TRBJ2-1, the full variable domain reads EPEVTQTPSHQVTQMGQEVILRCVPISNHLYFYWYRQILGQKVEFLVSFYNNEISEKSEIFDDQFSVERPDGSNFTLKIRSTKLEDSAMYFCASPPGNEQFFGPGTRLTVL.

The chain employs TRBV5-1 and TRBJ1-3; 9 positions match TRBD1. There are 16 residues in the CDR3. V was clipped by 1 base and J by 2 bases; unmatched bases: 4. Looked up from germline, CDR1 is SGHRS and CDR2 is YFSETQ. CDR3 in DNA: TGCGCCAGCAGCTTGAAGGGACAGGGTGCTGGAAACACCATATATTTT. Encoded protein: CASSLKGQGAGNTIYF.

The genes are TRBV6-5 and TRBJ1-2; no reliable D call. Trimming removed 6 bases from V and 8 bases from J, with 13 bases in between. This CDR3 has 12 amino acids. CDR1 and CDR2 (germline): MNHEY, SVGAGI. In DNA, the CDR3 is TGTGCCAGCAGGCCAGTCTCCAGGGGCTACACCTTC. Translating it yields CASRPVSRGYTF.

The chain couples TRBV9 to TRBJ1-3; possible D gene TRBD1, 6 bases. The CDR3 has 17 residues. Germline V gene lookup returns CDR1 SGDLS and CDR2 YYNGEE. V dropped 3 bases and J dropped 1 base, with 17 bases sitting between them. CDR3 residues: CASSADSPSGSGNTIYF. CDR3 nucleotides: TGTGCCAGCAGCGCGGACAGCCCCTCTGGGTCTGGAAACACCATATATTTT.

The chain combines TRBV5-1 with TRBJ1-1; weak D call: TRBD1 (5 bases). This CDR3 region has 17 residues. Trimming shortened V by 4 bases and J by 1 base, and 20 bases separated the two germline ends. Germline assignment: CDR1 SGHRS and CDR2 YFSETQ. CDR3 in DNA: TGCGCCAGCAGCGGTCAACCGGGGGGACTAGGGAACACTGAAGCTTTCTTT. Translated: CASSGQPGGLGNTEAFF. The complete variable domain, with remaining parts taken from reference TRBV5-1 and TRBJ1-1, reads KAGVTQTPRYLIKTRGQQVTLSCSPISGHRSVSWYQQTPGQGLQFLFEYFSETQRNKGNFPGRFSGRQFSNSRSEMNVSTLELGDSALYLCASSGQPGGLGNTEAFFGQGTRLTVV.

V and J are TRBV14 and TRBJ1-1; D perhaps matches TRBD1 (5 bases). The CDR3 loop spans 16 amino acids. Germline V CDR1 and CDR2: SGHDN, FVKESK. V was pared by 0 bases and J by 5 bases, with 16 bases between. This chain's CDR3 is CASSQDIGLTVTEAFF. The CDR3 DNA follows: TGTGCCAGCAGCCAAGATATCGGGTTGACAGTTACTGAAGCTTTCTTT.